Below, 20 T cell receptor beta chains from the same sample are listed, as sequenced in a study of CD8+CD57+ T cells in acquired aplastic anemia (dated by TCRdb to the late 2010s). The data were produced on an Illumina HiSeq 2000. Genomic DNA was used as template for profiling of TCR beta VDJ combinations and CDR3 sequences. Using fastp trimming at Q25 and MiXCR clonotype assembly, TCRdb reanalyzed the public sequencing data and kept in-frame beta chains. Rows are unified per CDR3 protein, each entry keeping the most common DNA and genes. Recorded for this sample are around 290,000 distinct CDR3 sequences; 56% of them occurred a single time. The ten largest make up 1.3% of the sample. Expansion of CD8+CD57+ cells had been shown by flow cytometry in the patients chosen for sequencing. The sample was sorted CD4+, CD8+, or CD8+CD57+ T cells (not recorded which) from PBMCs. The receptor set was obtained from a human donor with aplastic anemia.

Worth noting for this clonotype: The junction departs from the called germline gene at one end, perhaps through a read error. This chain links TRBV20-1 with TRBJ1-2, with TRBD1 matching over 8 bases. CDR1 DFQATT and CDR2 SNEGSKA come from the germline V gene (reference sequence). This CDR3 is built from 12 residues. CDR3 coding DNA: TGCAGTGCAACCAGAACTCAGGGGGCGCCGAACTTC. Translated: CSATRTQGAPNF.

This clonotype was counted between two and nine times. The chain links TRBV20-1 to TRBJ2-5; D gene uncertain. The germline gives CDR1 DFQATT, CDR2 SNEGSKA (reference sequence). Trimming took off 3 bases at V and 2 bases at J, with 13 bases between the two ends. The CDR3 runs 14 residues. The CDR3 reads CSASGSGQQETQYF. The CDR3 nucleotides read TGCAGTGCTAGTGGGTCAGGCCAACAAGAGACCCAGTACTTC.

The rearrangement uses TRBV20-1 and TRBJ1-1; TRBD1 might be the D (5 bases). Germline V gives CDR1 DFQATT, CDR2 SNEGSKA (reference sequence). The CDR3 contains 14 residues. The V gene lost 5 bases and the J gene lost 0 bases, with 13 bases spanning the gap. CDR3 region: CSALPGRLNTEAFF. The CDR3 DNA reads as TGCAGTGCTTTGCCGGGACGGCTGAACACTGAAGCTTTCTTT.

A remark on this clonotype: A much larger clone lies one base from this, so it may be a read error. The CDR3 nucleotides read TGCGCCAGCTCGATAGGTAGCGGGGGGGTTGATACGCAGTATTTT. Residues: CASSIGSGGVDTQYF. The chain couples TRBV5-1 to TRBJ2-3; the match to TRBD2 covers 11 bases. The germline V gene has CDR1 SGHRS and CDR2 YFSETQ. J lost 6 bases, V lost 7 bases, and 10 bases had no gene match. The CDR3 contains 15 residues.

The rearrangement uses TRBV5-1 and TRBJ1-6; 7 nucleotides match TRBD1. This CDR3 has 16 amino acids. The J segment lost 7 bases and the V segment lost 0 bases, leaving 7 bases of the junction unmatched. Germline V gene sequence: CDR1 SGHRS, CDR2 YFSETQ. The CDR3 bases are TGCGCCAGCAGCTTGGACGGGACAGTCAAGAATTCACCCCTCCACTTT. Residues: CASSLDGTVKNSPLHF.

This clonotype was seen a single time. The V call is TRBV7-2, the J call TRBJ1-5, with 7 bases matching TRBD1. Germline lookup yields CDR1 SGHTA and CDR2 FQGNSA. With V trimmed by 7 bases and J by 8 bases, 5 bases remained unmatched. CDR3 length: 12 amino acids. The CDR3 nucleotides are TGTGCCAGCACCTCAGGGGGTGAGCCCCAGCATTTT. This codes for CASTSGGEPQHF.

The chain is built from TRBV9 and TRBJ1-1; D is unresolved. CDR3 length: 16 residues. CDR1 SGDLS and CDR2 YYNGEE come from the germline V gene. V lost 0 bases to trimming and J lost 0 bases, with 12 bases between them. CDR3 region: CASSVGIVAMNTEAFF. In nucleotides, the CDR3 is TGTGCCAGCAGCGTAGGGATTGTGGCCATGAACACTGAAGCTTTCTTT.

V gene TRBV20-1 combines with J gene TRBJ1-5, with a possible D match to TRBD1 (5 bases). Trimming stripped 0 bases from V and 1 base from J, with 16 bases between. The length of the CDR3 is 17 residues. Per the germline V gene, CDR1 is DFQATT and CDR2 is SNEGSKA (reference sequence). The CDR3 DNA reads TGCAGTGCTAGAGAGAGTATGCGGGCAGGGAGCAATCAGCCCCAGCATTTT. As protein: CSARESMRAGSNQPQHF.

The CDR3: CSARDGGDTEAFF. CDR3 in DNA: TGCAGTGCTAGAGATGGGGGGGACACTGAAGCTTTCTTT. The chain recombines TRBV20-1 with TRBJ1-1; tentatively, D is TRBD1 (5 bases). V lost 0 bases, J lost 3 bases, and 8 bases lay in between. Germline CDR1 and CDR2: DFQATT and SNEGSKA (reference sequence). This CDR3 is 13 amino acids long.

The chain carries TRBV2 and TRBJ2-5; D may match TRBD1 or TRBD2 (5 bases each). V lost 6 bases and J lost 1, with 9 bases in between. Germline CDR1 reads SNHLY; CDR2 reads FYNNEI. The CDR3 has 13 amino acids. The CDR3 DNA is TGTGCCAGCAGAGGGACGGCCCAAGAGACCCAGTACTTC. Protein sequence: CASRGTAQETQYF.

The CDR3 reads CSARRLASTDTQYF. In nucleotides, the CDR3 is TGCAGTGCTAGAAGACTAGCGAGCACAGATACGCAGTATTTT. The chain is built from TRBV20-1 and TRBJ2-3; 8 positions match TRBD2. This CDR3 is 14 amino acids long. Germline loops: CDR1 DFQATT, CDR2 SNEGSKA (reference sequence). After removal of 2 bases from V and 0 bases from J, the junction contained 1 base not matched to a gene.

The chain has TRBV6-5 and TRBJ2-2; D ambiguous. Per the germline V gene, CDR1 is MNHEY and CDR2 is SVGAGI. The CDR3 runs to 13 residues. The V gene lost 2 bases and the J gene lost 6 bases, with 7 bases spanning the gap. The CDR3 DNA is TGTGCCAGCAGTTACATCGTCTCCGGGGAGCTGTTTTTT. Translated, it gives CASSYIVSGELFF.

The chain links TRBV27 to TRBJ1-2, with D tentatively TRBD1 (5 bases). V lost 5 bases and J 8 bases, leaving 15 bases between the germline ends. The CDR3 is 13 residues long. Germline V gene lookup returns CDR1 MNHEY and CDR2 SMNVEV (reference sequence). CDR3: CASSPEAGTGYTF. The CDR3 DNA is TGTGCCAGCAGTCCGGAAGCCGGGACCGGCTACACCTTC.

As concerns this clonotype: Sequence at one end of the junction differs from germline and may be a read error. The rearrangement links TRBV7-6 to TRBJ1-1; the D gene is possibly TRBD1 (6 bases). Germline CDR1 reads SGHVS; CDR2 reads FNYEAQ. The CDR3 totals 15 residues. The CDR3 here is CASSSEYRANTGAFF. The DNA of the CDR3 is TGTGCCAGCAGCTCCGAATACAGGGCGAACACTGGAGCTTTCTTT. Variable domain in full (rest from reference TRBV7-6 and TRBJ1-1): GAGVSQSPRYKVTKRGQDVALRCDPISGHVSLYWYRQALGQGPEFLTYFNYEAQQDKSGLPNDRFSAERPEGSISTLTIQRTEQRDSAMYRCASSSEYRANTGAFFGQGTRLTVV.

The chain employs TRBV7-3 and TRBJ2-7, with 8 bases aligning to TRBD2. The CDR3 totals 14 residues. The ends lost 5 bases at V and 5 bases at J; junction bases unmatched: 8. Germline lookup yields CDR1 SGHTA and CDR2 FQGTGA. The CDR3 protein is CASSPAPGGNEQYF. The CDR3 DNA follows: TGTGCCAGCAGCCCCGCCCCGGGGGGGAACGAGCAGTACTTC.

This clonotype was picked up many times. The chain has TRBV7-8 and TRBJ2-7, with 7 bases fitting TRBD2. The CDR3 loop spans 14 amino acids. The V and J ends lost 3 bases and 1 base, in that order; junction bases with no gene match: 3. The germline CDR1 and CDR2 sequences are SGHVS and FQNEAQ. The CDR3 sequence is CASSLGTKSYEQYF. The CDR3 nucleotides are TGTGCCAGCAGCTTGGGGACTAAGTCCTACGAGCAGTACTTC.

J is TRBJ1-6 and V is TRBV5-1, with 8 bases fitting TRBD1. Unmatched junction bases numbered 5, after V lost 3 bases and J lost 6 bases. CDR3 length equals 15 residues. Germline loops: CDR1 SGHRS, CDR2 YFSETQ. This CDR3 reads CASSSGTGPNSPLHF. DNA for the CDR3: TGCGCCAGCAGCTCCGGGACAGGACCTAATTCACCCCTCCACTTT.

In this sample, this clonotype turned up once. CDR3 region: CASDRTGGAETQYF. The DNA of the CDR3 is TGTGCCAGCGACCGTACAGGGGGCGCGGAGACCCAGTACTTC. The chain uses TRBV5-6 and TRBJ2-5, with 9 positions matching TRBD1. The V and J ends lost 7 bases and 5 bases, in that order; junction bases with no gene match: 9. CDR3 length: 14 amino acids. Per the germline V gene, CDR1 is SGHDT and CDR2 is YYEEEE.

This clonotype has ten or more counts. The chain uses TRBV6-1 and TRBJ2-1; tentative D call: TRBD1 (5 bases). Between the trimmed V and J ends, which lost 2 bases and 6 bases, there was a span of 11 bases. The CDR3 extends over 14 amino acids. Germline-derived CDR1 and CDR2 are MNHNS and SASEGT. CDR3 nucleotide sequence: TGTGCCAGCAGTGAATTAGCTGGGGCCAATGAGCAGTTCTTC. It encodes CASSELAGANEQFF.

The V call is TRBV29-1, the J call TRBJ2-3; 9 nucleotides match TRBD2. The CDR3 is 14 residues long. Germline assignment: CDR1 SQVTM and CDR2 ANQGSEA. With 4 bases clipped from V and 4 bases from J, the junction kept 6 bases outside the gene matches. As DNA, the CDR3 is TGCAGCGTTGTACGAGCGGGAGGTCCAGATACGCAGTATTTT. Its translation: CSVVRAGGPDTQYF.